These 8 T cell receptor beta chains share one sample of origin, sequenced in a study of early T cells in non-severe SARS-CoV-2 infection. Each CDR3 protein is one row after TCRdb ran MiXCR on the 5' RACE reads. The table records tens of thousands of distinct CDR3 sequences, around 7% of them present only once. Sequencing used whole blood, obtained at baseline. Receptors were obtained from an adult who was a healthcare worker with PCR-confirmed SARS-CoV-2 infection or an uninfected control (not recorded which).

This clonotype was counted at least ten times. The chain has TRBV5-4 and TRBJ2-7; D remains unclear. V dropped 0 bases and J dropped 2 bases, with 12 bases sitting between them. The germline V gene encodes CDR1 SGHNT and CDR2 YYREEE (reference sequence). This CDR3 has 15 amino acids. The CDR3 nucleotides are TGTGCCAGCAGCTTGGGTTCCCGTCCTACCTACGAGCAGTACTTC. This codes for CASSLGSRPTYEQYF.

The CDR3 DNA follows: TGTGCCAGCAGCTCGGCGGGCGACGAGCAGTACTTC. Translation gives CASSSAGDEQYF. The genes are TRBV13 and TRBJ2-7; D might be TRBD2 (5 bases). The length of the CDR3 is 12 residues. CDR1 is PRHDT and CDR2 is FYEKMQ in the germline V gene (reference sequence). V lost 4 bases and J 5 bases, leaving 9 bases between the germline ends.

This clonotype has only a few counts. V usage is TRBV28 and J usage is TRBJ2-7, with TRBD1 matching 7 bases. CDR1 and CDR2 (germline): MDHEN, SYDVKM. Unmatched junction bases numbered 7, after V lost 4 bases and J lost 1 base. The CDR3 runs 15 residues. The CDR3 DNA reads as TGTGCCAGCAGTTACGGGACAGCCACTTCCTACGAGCAGTACTTC. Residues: CASSYGTATSYEQYF.

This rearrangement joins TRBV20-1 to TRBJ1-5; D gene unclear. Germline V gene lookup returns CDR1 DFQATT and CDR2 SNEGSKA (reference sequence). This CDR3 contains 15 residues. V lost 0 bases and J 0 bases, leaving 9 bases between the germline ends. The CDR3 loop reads CSARDWGYSNQPQHF. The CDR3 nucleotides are TGCAGTGCTAGAGATTGGGGTTATAGCAATCAGCCCCAGCATTTT.

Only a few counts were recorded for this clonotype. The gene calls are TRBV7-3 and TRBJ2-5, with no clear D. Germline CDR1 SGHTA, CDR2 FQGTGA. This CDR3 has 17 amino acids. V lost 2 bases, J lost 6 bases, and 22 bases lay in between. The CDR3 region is CASSLSFDTHGEQTQYF. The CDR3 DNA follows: TGTGCCAGCAGCTTATCCTTCGACACCCACGGCGAGCAGACCCAGTACTTC.

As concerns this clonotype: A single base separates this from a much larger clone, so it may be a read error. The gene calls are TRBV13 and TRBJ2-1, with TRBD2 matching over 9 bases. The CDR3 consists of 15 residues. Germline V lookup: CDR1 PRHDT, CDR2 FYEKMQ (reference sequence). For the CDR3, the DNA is TGTGTCAGCAGCTTAGGGCCTCGGGCTAGCGGGGAGGGGTTCTTC. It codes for CVSSLGPRASGEGFF.

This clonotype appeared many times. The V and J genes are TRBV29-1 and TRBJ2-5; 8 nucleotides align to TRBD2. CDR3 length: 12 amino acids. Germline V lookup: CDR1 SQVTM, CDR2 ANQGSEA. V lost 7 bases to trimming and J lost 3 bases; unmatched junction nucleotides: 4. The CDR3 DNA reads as TGCAGCGATAGCGGGGCAAAAGAGACCCAGTACTTC. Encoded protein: CSDSGAKETQYF.

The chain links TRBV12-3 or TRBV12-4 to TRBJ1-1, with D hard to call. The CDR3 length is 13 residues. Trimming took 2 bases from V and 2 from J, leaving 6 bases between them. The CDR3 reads CASSLMVNTEAFF. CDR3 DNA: TGTGCCAGCAGTTTAATGGTAAACACTGAAGCTTTCTTT.